This T cell receptor beta chain is from a study of T cell repertoires in cytomegalovirus infection. General study points: Public TCR beta family frequency separated CMV-and-HLA carriers, including in an independent cohort.

The CDR3 has 14 amino acids. V was cut by 5 bases and J by 1 base, with 11 bases left in between. Germline V lookup: CDR1 SGHVS, CDR2 FNYEAQ. TCRdb re-called the reads through MiXCR, storing one row per CDR3 protein. The sample shows about 920,000 distinct CDR3 sequences, approximately 31% of them seen only once. In regard to this clonotype: Its target is unknown.

This sequence was found in a human donor in good health (CMV status not recorded). Some clones in this sample may be carry-over from other donors' samples. The J gene is TRBJ2-5, the V gene TRBV7-6; D is uncertain. The sample in question was cultured CD8+ T cells from PBMCs, obtained from culture after CMV antigen stimulation. This CDR3 is CASSPLRFQETQYF. The CDR3 DNA is TGTGCCAGCAGCCCCCTCCGATTCCAAGAGACCCAGTACTTC.